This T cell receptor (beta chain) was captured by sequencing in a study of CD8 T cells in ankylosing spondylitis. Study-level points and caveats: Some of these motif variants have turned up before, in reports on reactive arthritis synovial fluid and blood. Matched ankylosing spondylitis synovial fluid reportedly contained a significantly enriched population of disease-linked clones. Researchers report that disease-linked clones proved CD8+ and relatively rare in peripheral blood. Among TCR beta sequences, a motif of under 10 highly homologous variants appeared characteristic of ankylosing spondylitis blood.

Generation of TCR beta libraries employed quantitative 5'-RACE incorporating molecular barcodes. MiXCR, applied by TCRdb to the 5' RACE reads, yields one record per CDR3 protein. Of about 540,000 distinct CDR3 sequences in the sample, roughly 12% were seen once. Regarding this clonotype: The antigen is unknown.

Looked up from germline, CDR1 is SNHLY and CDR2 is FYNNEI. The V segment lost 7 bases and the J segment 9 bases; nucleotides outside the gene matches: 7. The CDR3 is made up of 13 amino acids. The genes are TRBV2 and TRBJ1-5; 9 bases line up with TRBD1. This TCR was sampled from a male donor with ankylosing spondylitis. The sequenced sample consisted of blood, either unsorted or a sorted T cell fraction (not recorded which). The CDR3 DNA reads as TGTGCCAGCACGGGGACAGGGATCGGGCCCCAGCATTTT. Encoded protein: CASTGTGIGPQHF.